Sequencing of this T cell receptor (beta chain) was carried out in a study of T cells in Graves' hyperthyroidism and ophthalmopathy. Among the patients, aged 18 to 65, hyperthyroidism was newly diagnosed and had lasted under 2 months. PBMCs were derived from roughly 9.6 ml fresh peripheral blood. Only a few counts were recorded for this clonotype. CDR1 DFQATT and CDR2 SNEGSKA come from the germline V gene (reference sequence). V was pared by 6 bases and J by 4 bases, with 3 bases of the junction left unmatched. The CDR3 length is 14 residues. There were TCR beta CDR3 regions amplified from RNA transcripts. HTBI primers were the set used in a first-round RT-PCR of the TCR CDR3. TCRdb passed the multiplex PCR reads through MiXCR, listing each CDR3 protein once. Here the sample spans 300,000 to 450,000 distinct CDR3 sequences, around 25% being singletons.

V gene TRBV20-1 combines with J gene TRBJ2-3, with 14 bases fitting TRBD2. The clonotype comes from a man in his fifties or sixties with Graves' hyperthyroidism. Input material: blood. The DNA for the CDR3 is TGCAGTGCAAGACTAGCGGGAGGGGCAGATACGCAGTATTTT. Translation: CSARLAGGADTQYF.